A selection of T cell receptor beta chains follows, all from one sample in a study of vaccination effects on CD4 cells after COVID-19. The method was immunoSEQ multiplex PCR; TCRdb's version includes in-frame clones alone and lacks a portion of them. Here the sample spans some 25,000 clones, 77% being singletons. These TCRs' antigens remain unknown. Material: CD4+ T cells from PBMCs cultured with HCoV-NL63 spike peptides, obtained after COVID-19 vaccination. The receptors were gathered from a human donor who received a COVID-19 vaccine. Each CDR3 is given with its conserved first and last residue. Fields, in order: CDR3 protein, V gene, J gene, CDR3 length.

cdr3_aa: CASSIRETQYF
v_call: TRBV19
j_call: TRBJ2-5
cdr3_length: 11

cdr3_aa: CAIRLQGELGEQYF
v_call: TRBV10-3
j_call: TRBJ2-7
cdr3_length: 14

cdr3_aa: CASSQVGRSYTF
v_call: TRBV14
j_call: TRBJ1-2
cdr3_length: 12

cdr3_aa: CASSLVGSNTEAFF
v_call: TRBV7-9
j_call: TRBJ1-1
cdr3_length: 14

cdr3_aa: CASSLGRQETQYF
v_call: TRBV27
j_call: TRBJ2-5
cdr3_length: 13

cdr3_aa: CASRGQMNTEAFF
v_call: TRBV6-4
j_call: TRBJ1-1
cdr3_length: 13

cdr3_aa: CASTPGGPTYEQYF
v_call: TRBV28
j_call: TRBJ2-7
cdr3_length: 14

cdr3_aa: CASSQERHGVTPNEKLFF
v_call: TRBV4-2
j_call: TRBJ1-4
cdr3_length: 18

cdr3_aa: CASSLGGSQETQYF
v_call: TRBV5-4
j_call: TRBJ2-5
cdr3_length: 14

cdr3_aa: CASSTDRLNEKLFF
v_call: TRBV6-5
j_call: TRBJ1-4
cdr3_length: 14

cdr3_aa: CASSQASGGGGNSPLHF
v_call: TRBV4-3
j_call: TRBJ1-6
cdr3_length: 17

cdr3_aa: CASGPRTSFWNEQFF
v_call: TRBV5-4
j_call: TRBJ2-1
cdr3_length: 15

cdr3_aa: CASMVGGNQPQHF
v_call: TRBV12-3/TRBV12-4
j_call: TRBJ1-5
cdr3_length: 13

cdr3_aa: CATWDRPNTEAFF
v_call: TRBV6-6
j_call: TRBJ1-1
cdr3_length: 13

cdr3_aa: CSVELNTEAFF
v_call: TRBV29-1
j_call: TRBJ1-1
cdr3_length: 11

cdr3_aa: CASSRRLAGGQDEQFF
v_call: TRBV4-2
j_call: TRBJ2-1
cdr3_length: 16

cdr3_aa: CASSQTDNQPQHF
v_call: TRBV3-1/TRBV3-2
j_call: TRBJ1-5
cdr3_length: 13

cdr3_aa: CAWSAASTGELFF
v_call: TRBV30
j_call: TRBJ2-2
cdr3_length: 13

cdr3_aa: CASSLGGGPGNEQFF
v_call: TRBV5-4
j_call: TRBJ2-1
cdr3_length: 15

cdr3_aa: CASSLVIRDYGYTF
v_call: TRBV7-2
j_call: TRBJ1-2
cdr3_length: 14

cdr3_aa: CASSLAGRWDRGHTGELFF
v_call: TRBV7-8
j_call: TRBJ2-2
cdr3_length: 19

cdr3_aa: CASSLSRGGDTEAFF
v_call: TRBV27
j_call: TRBJ1-1
cdr3_length: 15

cdr3_aa: CASSFGGGGSYEQYF
v_call: TRBV28
j_call: TRBJ2-7
cdr3_length: 15

cdr3_aa: CASSDRAGYGYTF
v_call: TRBV19
j_call: TRBJ1-2
cdr3_length: 13

cdr3_aa: CASRQQGVSNQPQHF
v_call: TRBV19
j_call: TRBJ1-5
cdr3_length: 15

cdr3_aa: CASSPRGGEMNTEAFF
v_call: TRBV19
j_call: TRBJ1-1
cdr3_length: 16

cdr3_aa: CASSYGGNYGYTF
v_call: TRBV12-3/TRBV12-4
j_call: TRBJ1-2
cdr3_length: 13

cdr3_aa: CASSPGTGRGSPLHF
v_call: TRBV18
j_call: TRBJ1-6
cdr3_length: 15

cdr3_aa: CASSLGGKPTDTQYF
v_call: TRBV5-1
j_call: TRBJ2-3
cdr3_length: 15

cdr3_aa: CASSLEGGVYNSPLHF
v_call: TRBV27
j_call: TRBJ1-6
cdr3_length: 16

cdr3_aa: CATLSGYGYTF
v_call: TRBV27
j_call: TRBJ1-2
cdr3_length: 11

cdr3_aa: CASSSARTRNTGELFF
v_call: TRBV5-6
j_call: TRBJ2-2
cdr3_length: 16

cdr3_aa: CASSQTGHPPLHF
v_call: TRBV12-3/TRBV12-4
j_call: TRBJ1-6
cdr3_length: 13

cdr3_aa: CASSRDPGGYGYTF
v_call: TRBV6-5
j_call: TRBJ1-2
cdr3_length: 14

cdr3_aa: CASSEGLVSAGELFF
v_call: TRBV5-6
j_call: TRBJ2-2
cdr3_length: 15

cdr3_aa: CASSIGFIGNIQYF
v_call: TRBV19
j_call: TRBJ2-4
cdr3_length: 14

cdr3_aa: CASSLVGGNSYEQYF
v_call: TRBV5-1
j_call: TRBJ2-7
cdr3_length: 15

cdr3_aa: CASSLDPTPGNTEAFF
v_call: TRBV5-1
j_call: TRBJ1-1
cdr3_length: 16

cdr3_aa: CASSFPGGYGYTF
v_call: TRBV27
j_call: TRBJ1-2
cdr3_length: 13

cdr3_aa: CAINSGGANEQFF
v_call: TRBV6-5
j_call: TRBJ2-1
cdr3_length: 13

cdr3_aa: CASSFGPARGSGNTIYF
v_call: TRBV5-5
j_call: TRBJ1-3
cdr3_length: 17

cdr3_aa: CASRQVLGGREKLFF
v_call: TRBV27
j_call: TRBJ1-4
cdr3_length: 15

cdr3_aa: CASSPIRVQETQYF
v_call: TRBV5-1
j_call: TRBJ2-5
cdr3_length: 14

cdr3_aa: CASSYSDQPQHF
v_call: TRBV19
j_call: TRBJ1-5
cdr3_length: 12

cdr3_aa: CSVTQTAYGYTF
v_call: TRBV29-1
j_call: TRBJ1-2
cdr3_length: 12

cdr3_aa: CASSVVAGDTQYF
v_call: TRBV9
j_call: TRBJ2-3
cdr3_length: 13

cdr3_aa: CASSLQDRFGELFF
v_call: TRBV28
j_call: TRBJ2-2
cdr3_length: 14

cdr3_aa: CASSPRSLQGAQGYTF
v_call: TRBV19
j_call: TRBJ1-2
cdr3_length: 16

cdr3_aa: CASSSGYINQPQHF
v_call: TRBV18
j_call: TRBJ1-5
cdr3_length: 14

cdr3_aa: CASSFVAGVSTDTQYF
v_call: TRBV27
j_call: TRBJ2-3
cdr3_length: 16

cdr3_aa: CASSSVEDTQYF
v_call: TRBV7-6
j_call: TRBJ2-3
cdr3_length: 12